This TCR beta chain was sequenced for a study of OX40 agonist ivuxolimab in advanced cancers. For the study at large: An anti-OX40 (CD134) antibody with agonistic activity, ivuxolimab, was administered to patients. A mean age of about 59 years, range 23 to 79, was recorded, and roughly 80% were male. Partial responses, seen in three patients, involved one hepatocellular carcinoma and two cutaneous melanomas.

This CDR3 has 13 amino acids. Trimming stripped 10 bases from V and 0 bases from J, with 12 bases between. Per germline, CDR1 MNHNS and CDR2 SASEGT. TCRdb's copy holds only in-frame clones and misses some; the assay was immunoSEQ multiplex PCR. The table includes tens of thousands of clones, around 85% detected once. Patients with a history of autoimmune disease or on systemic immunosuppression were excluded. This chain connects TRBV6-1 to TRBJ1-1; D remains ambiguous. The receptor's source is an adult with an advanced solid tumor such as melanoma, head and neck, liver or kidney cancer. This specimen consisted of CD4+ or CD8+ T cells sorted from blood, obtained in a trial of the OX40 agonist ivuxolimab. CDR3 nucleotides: TGTGCCACCGGAAGCCCAGTGAACACTGAAGCTTTCTTT. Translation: CATGSPVNTEAFF.